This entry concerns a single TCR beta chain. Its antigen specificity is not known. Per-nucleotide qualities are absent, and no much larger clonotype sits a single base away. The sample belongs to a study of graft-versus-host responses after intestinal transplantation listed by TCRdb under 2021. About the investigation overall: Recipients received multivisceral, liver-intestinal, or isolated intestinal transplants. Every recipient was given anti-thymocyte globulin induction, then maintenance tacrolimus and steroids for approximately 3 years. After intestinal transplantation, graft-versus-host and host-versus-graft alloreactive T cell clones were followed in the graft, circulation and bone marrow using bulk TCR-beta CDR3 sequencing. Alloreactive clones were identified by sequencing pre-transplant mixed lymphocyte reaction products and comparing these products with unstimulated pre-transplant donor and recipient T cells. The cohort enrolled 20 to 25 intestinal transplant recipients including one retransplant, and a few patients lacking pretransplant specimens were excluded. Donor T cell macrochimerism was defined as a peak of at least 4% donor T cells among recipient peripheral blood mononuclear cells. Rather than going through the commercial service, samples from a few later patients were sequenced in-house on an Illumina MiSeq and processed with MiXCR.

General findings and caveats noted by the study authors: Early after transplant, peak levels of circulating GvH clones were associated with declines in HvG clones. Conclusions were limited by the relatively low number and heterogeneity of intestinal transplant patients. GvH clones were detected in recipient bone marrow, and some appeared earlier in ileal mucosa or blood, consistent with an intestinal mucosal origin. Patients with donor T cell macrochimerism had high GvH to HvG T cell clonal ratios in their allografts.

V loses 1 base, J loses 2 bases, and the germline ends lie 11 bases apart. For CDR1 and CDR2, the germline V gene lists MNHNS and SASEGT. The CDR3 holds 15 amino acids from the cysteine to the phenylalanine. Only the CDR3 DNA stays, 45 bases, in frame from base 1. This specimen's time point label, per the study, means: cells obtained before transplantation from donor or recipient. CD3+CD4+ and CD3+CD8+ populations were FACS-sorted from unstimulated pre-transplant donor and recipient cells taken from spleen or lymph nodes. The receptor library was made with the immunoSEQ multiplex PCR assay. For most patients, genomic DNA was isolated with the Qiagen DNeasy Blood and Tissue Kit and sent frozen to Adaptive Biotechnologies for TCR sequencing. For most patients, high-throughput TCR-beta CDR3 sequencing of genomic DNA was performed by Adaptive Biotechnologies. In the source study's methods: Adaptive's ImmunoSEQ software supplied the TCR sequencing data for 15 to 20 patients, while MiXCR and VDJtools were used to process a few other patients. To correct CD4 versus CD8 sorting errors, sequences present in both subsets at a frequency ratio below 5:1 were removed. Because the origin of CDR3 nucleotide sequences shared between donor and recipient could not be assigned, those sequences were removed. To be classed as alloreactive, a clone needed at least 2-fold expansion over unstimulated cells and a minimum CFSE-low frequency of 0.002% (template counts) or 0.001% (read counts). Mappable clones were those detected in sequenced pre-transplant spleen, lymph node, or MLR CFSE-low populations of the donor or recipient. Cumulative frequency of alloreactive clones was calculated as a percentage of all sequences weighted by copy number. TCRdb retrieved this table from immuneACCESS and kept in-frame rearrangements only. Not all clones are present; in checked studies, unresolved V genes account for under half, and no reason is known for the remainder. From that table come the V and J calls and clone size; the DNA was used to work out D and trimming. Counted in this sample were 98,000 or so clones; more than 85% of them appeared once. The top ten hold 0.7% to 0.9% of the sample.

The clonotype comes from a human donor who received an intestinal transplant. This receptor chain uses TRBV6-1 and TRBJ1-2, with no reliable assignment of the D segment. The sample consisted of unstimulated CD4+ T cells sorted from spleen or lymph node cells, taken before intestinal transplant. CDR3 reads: CASSEEIAVNYGYTF. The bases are TGTGCCAGCAGTGAAGAAATCGCCGTCAACTATGGCTACACCTTC.